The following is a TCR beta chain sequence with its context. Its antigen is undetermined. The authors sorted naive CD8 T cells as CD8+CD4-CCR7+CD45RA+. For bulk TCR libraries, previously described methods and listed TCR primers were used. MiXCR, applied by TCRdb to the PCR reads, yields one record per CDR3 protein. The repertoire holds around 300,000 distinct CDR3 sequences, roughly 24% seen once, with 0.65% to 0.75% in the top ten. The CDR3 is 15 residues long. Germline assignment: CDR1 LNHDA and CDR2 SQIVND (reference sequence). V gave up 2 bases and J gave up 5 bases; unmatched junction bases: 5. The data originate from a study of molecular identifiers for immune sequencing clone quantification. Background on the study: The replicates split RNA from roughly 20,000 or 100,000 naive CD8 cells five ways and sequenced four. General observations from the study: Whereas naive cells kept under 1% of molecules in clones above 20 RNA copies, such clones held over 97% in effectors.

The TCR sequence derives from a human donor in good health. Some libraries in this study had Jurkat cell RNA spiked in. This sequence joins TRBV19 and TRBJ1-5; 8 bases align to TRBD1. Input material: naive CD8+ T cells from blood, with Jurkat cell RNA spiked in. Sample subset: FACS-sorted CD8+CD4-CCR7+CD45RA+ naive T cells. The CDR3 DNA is TGTGCCAGTAGTATATCATCAGGGGGCTATCAGCCCCAGCATTTT. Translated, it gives CASSISSGGYQPQHF.